This TCR beta chain was found in a study of T cell repertoires in cytomegalovirus infection. Study conclusions and caveats: Totalled public TCR beta family frequency picked out people who carried CMV plus the relevant HLA.

TCRdb independently ran MiXCR on the reads; one entry per CDR3 protein. The repertoire consists of some 590,000 distinct CDR3 sequences, with around 40% occurring once and the leading ten covering around 50%. On this clonotype: Its specificity is unknown.

Trimming pared 5 bases from V and 5 bases from J, leaving 13 bases between. The CDR3 loop spans 15 amino acids. The germline gives CDR1 SEHNR, CDR2 FQNEAQ (reference sequence). The chain couples TRBV7-9 to TRBJ1-6; D unclear. Material: cultured PBMCs, obtained from culture after CMV antigen stimulation. The clonotype was recovered from a human donor in good health (CMV status not recorded). Some clones in this sample may be carry-over from other donors' samples. CDR3 sequence (DNA): TGTGCCAGCAGCCCCCGGGAGATTGATAATTCACCCCTCCACTTT. It yields the protein CASSPREIDNSPLHF.